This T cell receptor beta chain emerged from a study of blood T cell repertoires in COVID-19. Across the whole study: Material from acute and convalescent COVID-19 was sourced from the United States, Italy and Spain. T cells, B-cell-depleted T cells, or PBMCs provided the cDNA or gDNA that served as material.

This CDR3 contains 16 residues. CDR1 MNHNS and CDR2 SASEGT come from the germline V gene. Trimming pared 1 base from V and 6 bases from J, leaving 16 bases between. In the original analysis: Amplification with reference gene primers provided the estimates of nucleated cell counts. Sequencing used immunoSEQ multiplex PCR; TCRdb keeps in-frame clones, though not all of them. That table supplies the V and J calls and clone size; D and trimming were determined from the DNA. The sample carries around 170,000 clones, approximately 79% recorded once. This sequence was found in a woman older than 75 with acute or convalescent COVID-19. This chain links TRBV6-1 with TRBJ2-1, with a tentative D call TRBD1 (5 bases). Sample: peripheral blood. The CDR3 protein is CASSEVRTPVPNEQFF. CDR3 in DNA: TGTGCCAGCAGTGAAGTCAGGACACCAGTCCCCAATGAGCAGTTCTTC.